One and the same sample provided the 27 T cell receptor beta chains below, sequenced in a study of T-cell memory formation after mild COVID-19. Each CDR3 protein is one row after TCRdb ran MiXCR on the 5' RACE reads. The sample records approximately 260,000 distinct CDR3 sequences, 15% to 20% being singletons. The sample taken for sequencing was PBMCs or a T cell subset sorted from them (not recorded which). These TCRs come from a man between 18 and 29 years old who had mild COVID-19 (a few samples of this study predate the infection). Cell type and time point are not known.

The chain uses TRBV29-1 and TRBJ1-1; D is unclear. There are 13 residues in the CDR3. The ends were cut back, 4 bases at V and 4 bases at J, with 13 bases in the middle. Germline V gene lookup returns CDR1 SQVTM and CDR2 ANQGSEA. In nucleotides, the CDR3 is TGCAGCGTTGTATGGGTTTTAGGCACTGAAGCTTTCTTT. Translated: CSVVWVLGTEAFF. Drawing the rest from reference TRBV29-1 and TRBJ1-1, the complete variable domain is SAVISQKPSRDICQRGTSLTIQCQVDSQVTMMFWYRQQPGQSLTLIATANQGSEATYESGFVIDKFPISRPNLTFSTLTVSNMSPEDSSIYLCSVVWVLGTEAFFGQGTRLTVV.

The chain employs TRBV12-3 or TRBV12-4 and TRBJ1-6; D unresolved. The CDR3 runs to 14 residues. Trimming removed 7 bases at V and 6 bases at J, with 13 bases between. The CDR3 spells CASKREGFNSPLHF. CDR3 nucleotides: TGTGCCAGCAAACGGGAGGGATTTAATTCACCCCTCCACTTT.

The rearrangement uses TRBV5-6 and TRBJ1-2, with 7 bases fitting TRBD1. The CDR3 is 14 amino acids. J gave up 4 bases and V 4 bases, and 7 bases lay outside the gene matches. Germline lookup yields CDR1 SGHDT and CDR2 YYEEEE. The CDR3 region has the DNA TGTGCCAGCAGCCTGACAGGGTTTCCCTATGGCTACACCTTC. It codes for CASSLTGFPYGYTF.

This chain's CDR3 is CASSPWDSLMNTEAFF. The CDR3 region has the DNA TGTGCCAGCAGCCCGTGGGACAGCCTTATGAACACTGAAGCTTTCTTT. The rearrangement joins TRBV3-1 to TRBJ1-1, with 7 bases lining up with TRBD1. The CDR3 extends over 16 amino acids. The ends lost 4 bases at V and 0 bases at J; junction bases unmatched: 8. Germline-derived CDR1 and CDR2 are LGHDT and YNNKEL (reference sequence).

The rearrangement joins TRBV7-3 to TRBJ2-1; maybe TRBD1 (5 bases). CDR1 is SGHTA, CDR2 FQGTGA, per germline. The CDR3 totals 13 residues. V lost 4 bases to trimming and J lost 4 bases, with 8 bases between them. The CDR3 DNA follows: TGTGCCAGCAGCTCGACAGAATACAATGAGCAGTTCTTC. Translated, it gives CASSSTEYNEQFF.

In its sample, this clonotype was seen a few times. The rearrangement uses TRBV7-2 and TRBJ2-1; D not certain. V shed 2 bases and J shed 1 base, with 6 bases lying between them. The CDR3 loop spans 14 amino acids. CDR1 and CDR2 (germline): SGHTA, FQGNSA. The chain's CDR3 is CASSLPGSYNEQFF. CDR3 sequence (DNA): TGTGCCAGCAGCTTACCAGGATCCTACAATGAGCAGTTCTTC. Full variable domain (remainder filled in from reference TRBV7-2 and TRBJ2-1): GAGVSQSPSNKVTEKGKDVELRCDPISGHTALYWYRQSLGQGLEFLIYFQGNSAPDKSGLPSDRFSAERTGGSVSTLTIQRTQQEDSAVYLCASSLPGSYNEQFFGPGTRLTVL.

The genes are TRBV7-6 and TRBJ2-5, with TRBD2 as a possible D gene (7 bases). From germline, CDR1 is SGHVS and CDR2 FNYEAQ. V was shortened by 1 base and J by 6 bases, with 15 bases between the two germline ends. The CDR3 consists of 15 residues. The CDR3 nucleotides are TGTGCCAGCAGCTTAGTTACGGGGGGCGAACAGACCCAGTACTTC. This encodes CASSLVTGGEQTQYF.

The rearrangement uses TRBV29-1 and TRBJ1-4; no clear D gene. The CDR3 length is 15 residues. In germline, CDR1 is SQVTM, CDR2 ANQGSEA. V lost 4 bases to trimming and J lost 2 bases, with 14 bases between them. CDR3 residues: CSVAKEGSTNEKLFF. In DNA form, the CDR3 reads TGCAGCGTTGCGAAGGAGGGTTCGACTAATGAAAAACTGTTTTTT.

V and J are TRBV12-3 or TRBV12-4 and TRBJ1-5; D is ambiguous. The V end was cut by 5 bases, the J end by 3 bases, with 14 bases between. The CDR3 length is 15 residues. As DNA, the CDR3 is TGTGCCAGCAGTCTCAGACCCCAAGTCAATCAGCCCCAGCATTTT. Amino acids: CASSLRPQVNQPQHF.

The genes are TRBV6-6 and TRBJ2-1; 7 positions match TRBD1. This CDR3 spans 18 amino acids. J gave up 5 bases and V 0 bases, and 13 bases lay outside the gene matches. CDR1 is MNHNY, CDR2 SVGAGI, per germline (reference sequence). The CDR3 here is CASSYSRRTGTANNEQFF. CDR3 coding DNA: TGTGCCAGCAGTTACTCCCGCCGGACAGGAACGGCCAACAATGAGCAGTTCTTC.

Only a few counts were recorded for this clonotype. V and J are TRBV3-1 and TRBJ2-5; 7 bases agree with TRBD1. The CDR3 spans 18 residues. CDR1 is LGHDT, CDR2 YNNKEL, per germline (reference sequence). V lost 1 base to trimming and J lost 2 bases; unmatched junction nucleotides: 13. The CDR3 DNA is TGTGCCAGCAGCCAAGGGTGGAGAGGGGGCCTCGTACAAGAGACCCAGTACTTC. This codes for CASSQGWRGGLVQETQYF.

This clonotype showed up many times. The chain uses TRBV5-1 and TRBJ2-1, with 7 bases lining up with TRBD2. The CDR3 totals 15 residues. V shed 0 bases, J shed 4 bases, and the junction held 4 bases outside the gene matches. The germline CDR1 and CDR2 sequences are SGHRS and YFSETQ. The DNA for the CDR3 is TGCGCCAGCAGCTTGGTCCCAGCGGGGTACAATGAGCAGTTCTTC. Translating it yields CASSLVPAGYNEQFF. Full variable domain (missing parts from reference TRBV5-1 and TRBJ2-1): KAGVTQTPRYLIKTRGQQVTLSCSPISGHRSVSWYQQTPGQGLQFLFEYFSETQRNKGNFPGRFSGRQFSNSRSEMNVSTLELGDSALYLCASSLVPAGYNEQFFGPGTRLTVL.

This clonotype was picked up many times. The CDR3, as DNA: TGTGCCAGCAGTCGCTTCCTAGCGGGGGGCAACACCGGGGAGCTGTTTTTT. Protein product: CASSRFLAGGNTGELFF. The chain links TRBV6-5 to TRBJ2-2; 11 bases are a match to TRBD2. The V gene end was trimmed by 5 bases and the J gene end by 2 bases; junction bases not matched to a gene: 7. Per germline, CDR1 MNHEY and CDR2 SVGAGI. This CDR3 is built from 17 residues.

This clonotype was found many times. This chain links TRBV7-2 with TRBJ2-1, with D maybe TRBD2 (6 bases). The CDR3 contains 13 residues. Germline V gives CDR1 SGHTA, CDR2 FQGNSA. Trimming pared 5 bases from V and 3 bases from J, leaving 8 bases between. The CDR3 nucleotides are TGTGCCAGCAGCCGGGACTTCTACAATGAGCAGTTCTTC. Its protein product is CASSRDFYNEQFF.

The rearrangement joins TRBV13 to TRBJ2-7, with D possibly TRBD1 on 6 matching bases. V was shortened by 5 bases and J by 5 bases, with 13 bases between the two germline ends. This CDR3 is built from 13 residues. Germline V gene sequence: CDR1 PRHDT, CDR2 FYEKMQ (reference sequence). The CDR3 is CASSHRAWDEQYF. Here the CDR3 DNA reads TGTGCCAGCAGCCACAGGGCTTGGGACGAGCAGTACTTC.

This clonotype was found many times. This chain's CDR3 is CASSQGPPGGTEAFF. CDR3 DNA: TGCGCCAGCAGCCAAGGACCACCAGGAGGCACTGAAGCTTTCTTT. This chain uses TRBV4-1 with TRBJ1-1; D is unresolved. V was clipped by 1 base and J by 4 bases, with 13 bases between them. CDR1 is MGHRA, CDR2 YSYEKL, per germline. The CDR3 runs to 15 residues.

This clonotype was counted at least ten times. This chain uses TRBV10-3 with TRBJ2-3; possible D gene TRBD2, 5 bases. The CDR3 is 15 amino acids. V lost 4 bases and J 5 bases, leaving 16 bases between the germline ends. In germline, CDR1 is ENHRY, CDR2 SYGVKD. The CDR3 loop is CAISVAPGSEDTQYF. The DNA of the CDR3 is TGTGCCATCAGTGTAGCGCCGGGCTCGGAAGATACGCAGTATTTT.

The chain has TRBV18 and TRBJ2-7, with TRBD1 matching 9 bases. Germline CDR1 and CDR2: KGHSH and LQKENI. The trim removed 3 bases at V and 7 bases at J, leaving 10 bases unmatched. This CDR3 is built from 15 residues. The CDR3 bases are TGTGCCAGCTCACCCCAAGGGGACAGGGTGGGTGAGCAGTACGTC. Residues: CASSPQGDRVGEQYV.

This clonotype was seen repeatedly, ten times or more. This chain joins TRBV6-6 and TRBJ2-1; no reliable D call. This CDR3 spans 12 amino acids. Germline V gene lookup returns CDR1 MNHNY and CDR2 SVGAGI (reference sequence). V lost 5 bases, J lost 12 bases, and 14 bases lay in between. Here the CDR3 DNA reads TGTGCCAGCAGTCAAGACCAAACGGGGCAGTTCTTC. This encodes CASSQDQTGQFF.

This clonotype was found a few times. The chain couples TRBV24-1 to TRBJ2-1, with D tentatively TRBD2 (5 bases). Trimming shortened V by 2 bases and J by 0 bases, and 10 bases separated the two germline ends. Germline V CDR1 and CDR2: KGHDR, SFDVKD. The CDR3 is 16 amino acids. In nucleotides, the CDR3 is TGTGCCACCAGTGATTCCACAGCGGTCTCCTACAATGAGCAGTTCTTC. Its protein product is CATSDSTAVSYNEQFF.

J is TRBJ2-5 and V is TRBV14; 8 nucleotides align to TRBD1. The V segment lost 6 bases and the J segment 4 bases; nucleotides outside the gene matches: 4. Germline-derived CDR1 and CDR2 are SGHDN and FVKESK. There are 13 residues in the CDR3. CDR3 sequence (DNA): TGTGCCAGCAGGACAGGGGCGGGAGAGACCCAGTACTTC. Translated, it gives CASRTGAGETQYF.

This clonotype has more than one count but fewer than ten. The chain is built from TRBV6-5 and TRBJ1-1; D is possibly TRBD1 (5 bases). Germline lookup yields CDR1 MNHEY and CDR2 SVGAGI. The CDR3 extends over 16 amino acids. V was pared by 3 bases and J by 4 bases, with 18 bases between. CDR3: CASSYRRGPGGTEAFF. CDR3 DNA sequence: TGTGCCAGCAGTTATAGGAGGGGCCCGGGGGGCACTGAAGCTTTCTTT.

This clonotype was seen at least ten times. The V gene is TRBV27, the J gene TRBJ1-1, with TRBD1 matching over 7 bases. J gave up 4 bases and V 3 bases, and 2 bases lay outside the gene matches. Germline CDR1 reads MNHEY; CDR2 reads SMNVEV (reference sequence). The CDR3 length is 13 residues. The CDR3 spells CASSFRDSTEAFF. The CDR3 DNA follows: TGTGCCAGCAGTTTCCGGGACAGCACTGAAGCTTTCTTT.

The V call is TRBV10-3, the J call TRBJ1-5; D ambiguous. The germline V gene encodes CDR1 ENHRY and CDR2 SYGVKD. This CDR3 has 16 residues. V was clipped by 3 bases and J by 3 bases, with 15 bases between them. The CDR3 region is CAISEEAGIFNQPQHF. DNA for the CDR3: TGTGCCATCAGTGAAGAGGCAGGAATTTTCAATCAGCCCCAGCATTTT.

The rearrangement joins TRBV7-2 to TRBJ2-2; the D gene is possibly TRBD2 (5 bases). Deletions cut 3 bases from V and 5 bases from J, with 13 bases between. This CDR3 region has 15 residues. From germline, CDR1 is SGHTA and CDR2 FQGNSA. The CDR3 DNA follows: TGTGCCAGCAGCTTTCGTGGGAGTTGGACCGGGGAGCTGTTTTTT. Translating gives CASSFRGSWTGELFF.

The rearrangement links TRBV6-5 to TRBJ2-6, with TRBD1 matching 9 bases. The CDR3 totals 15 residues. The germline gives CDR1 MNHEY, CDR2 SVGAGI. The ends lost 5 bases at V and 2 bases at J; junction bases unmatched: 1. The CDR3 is CASSRDRAGANVLTF. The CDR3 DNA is TGTGCCAGCAGTAGGGACAGGGCTGGGGCCAACGTCCTGACTTTC.

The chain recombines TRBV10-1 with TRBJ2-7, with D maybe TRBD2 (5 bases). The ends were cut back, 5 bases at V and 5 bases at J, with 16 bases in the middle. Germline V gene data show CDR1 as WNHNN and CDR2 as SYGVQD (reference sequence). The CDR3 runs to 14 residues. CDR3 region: CASSTAGVPHEQYF. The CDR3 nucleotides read TGCGCCAGCAGTACCGCCGGGGTCCCCCACGAGCAGTACTTC.